Sequencing of this TCR beta chain was carried out in a study of shared clonotypes between healthy human individuals. Overall study context: A donor's plate count was three for CD4 naive and three for CD4 memory; CD8 naive had two and CD8 memory one.

Assay: immunoSEQ multiplex PCR; the TCRdb copy retains only in-frame clones and omits some. The sample carries about 660,000 clones, around 74% recorded once. The donor cohort consisted entirely of Caucasian adults residing in Nashville, Tennessee. V trimming: 4 bases; J trimming: 8 bases; junction bases outside the gene matches: 21. This CDR3 is built from 19 residues. CDR1 and CDR2 (germline): LNHDA, SQIVND (reference sequence). J is TRBJ2-2 and V is TRBV19; TRBD1 agrees at 8 bases. The specimen sequenced was memory CD4+ T cells sorted from blood. The subset: CD45RA-negative fraction. The sequence came from a woman between 25 and 40 years old in good health. CDR3 coding DNA: TGTGCCAGTAGTACCCCGACAGGGGCGTCCCCAAAGGTTCGTGGGGAGCTGTTTTTT. Amino acid sequence: CASSTPTGASPKVRGELFF.